These T cell receptor beta chains were read from a single sample in a study of cytomegalovirus exposure and HLA in healthy donors. The method was immunoSEQ multiplex PCR; TCRdb's version includes in-frame clones alone and lacks a portion of them. The sample lists more than 200,000 clones; roughly 87% were seen once. Sequencing was performed on PBMCs. These receptors were collected from a young woman in good health and CMV-seronegative. CDR3s include the opening cysteine and the closing phenylalanine or tryptophan. The order of the fields is clone size, D gene, J gene, V gene, CDR3 protein, CDR3 DNA. D genes are given only for firm matches. Not all rows give a size; the values are once, few, many and, for expanded clones, a class.

clone_size: once
d_call: .
j_call: TRBJ1-5
v_call: TRBV6-1
cdr3_aa: CASNPSAHQPQHF
cdr3_nt: TGTGCCAGCAACCCGTCCGCTCATCAGCCCCAGCATTTT

clone_size: .
d_call: .
j_call: TRBJ1-1
v_call: TRBV10-3
cdr3_aa: CAIGRGENTEAFF
cdr3_nt: TGTGCCATCGGCAGGGGCGAGAACACTGAAGCTTTCTTT

clone_size: .
d_call: .
j_call: TRBJ2-7
v_call: TRBV6-5
cdr3_aa: CASSVGGYEQYF
cdr3_nt: TGTGCCAGCAGTGTGGGAGGCTACGAGCAGTACTTC

clone_size: .
d_call: TRBD1
j_call: TRBJ2-1
v_call: TRBV28
cdr3_aa: CASRGTGFKQFF
cdr3_nt: TGTGCCAGCAGGGGGACAGGGTTTAAGCAGTTCTTC

clone_size: .
d_call: .
j_call: TRBJ1-5
v_call: TRBV19
cdr3_aa: CASSIRWRNQPQHF
cdr3_nt: TGTGCCAGTAGTATAAGATGGCGCAATCAGCCCCAGCATTTT

clone_size: .
d_call: TRBD1
j_call: TRBJ2-5
v_call: TRBV4-3
cdr3_aa: CASSQDLAYRGETQYF
cdr3_nt: TGCGCCAGCAGCCAAGATTTAGCCTACAGGGGAGAGACCCAGTACTTC

clone_size: .
d_call: .
j_call: TRBJ2-1
v_call: TRBV7-8
cdr3_aa: CATLYKNEQFF
cdr3_nt: TGTGCCACCCTCTACAAAAATGAGCAGTTCTTC

clone_size: .
d_call: TRBD1
j_call: TRBJ1-5
v_call: TRBV27
cdr3_aa: CASSPWTGGGEQPQHF
cdr3_nt: TGTGCCAGCAGTCCCTGGACAGGCGGAGGGGAACAGCCCCAGCATTTT

clone_size: .
d_call: .
j_call: TRBJ1-1
v_call: TRBV30
cdr3_aa: CAWSLGAGVAEAFF
cdr3_nt: TGTGCCTGGAGTTTGGGCGCAGGAGTTGCTGAAGCTTTCTTT

clone_size: .
d_call: .
j_call: TRBJ2-7
v_call: TRBV12-5
cdr3_aa: CASQGGRSSYEQYF
cdr3_nt: TGTGCTAGTCAGGGCGGGCGGAGCTCCTACGAGCAGTACTTC

clone_size: .
d_call: .
j_call: TRBJ2-2
v_call: TRBV28
cdr3_aa: CASSFRNTGELFF
cdr3_nt: TGTGCCAGCAGTTTCAGGAACACCGGGGAGCTGTTTTTT

clone_size: .
d_call: TRBD1
j_call: TRBJ2-3
v_call: TRBV7-8
cdr3_aa: CASSLVTGGGTDTQYF
cdr3_nt: TGTGCCAGCAGCTTAGTGACAGGGGGCGGCACAGATACGCAGTATTTT

clone_size: .
d_call: .
j_call: TRBJ2-3
v_call: TRBV7-9
cdr3_aa: CASSSGSRDTQYF
cdr3_nt: TGTGCCAGCAGCTCCGGGTCCCGGGATACGCAGTATTTT

clone_size: once
d_call: TRBD1
j_call: TRBJ1-4
v_call: TRBV27
cdr3_aa: CASGTGYEKLFF
cdr3_nt: TGTGCCAGTGGGACAGGGTATGAAAAACTGTTTTTT

clone_size: .
d_call: TRBD2
j_call: TRBJ2-7
v_call: TRBV2
cdr3_aa: CASSEAPYGTKSYEQYF
cdr3_nt: TGTGCCAGCAGTGAAGCGCCTTACGGGACTAAGTCCTACGAGCAGTACTTC

clone_size: .
d_call: .
j_call: TRBJ2-5
v_call: TRBV30
cdr3_aa: CAWRRPAGSQETQYF
cdr3_nt: TGTGCCTGGAGACGGCCAGCGGGTAGCCAAGAGACCCAGTACTTC

clone_size: .
d_call: TRBD2
j_call: TRBJ2-7
v_call: TRBV4-1
cdr3_aa: CASSQDRSGNPYEQYF
cdr3_nt: TGCGCCAGCAGCCAAGATCGGAGCGGGAATCCCTACGAGCAGTACTTC

clone_size: .
d_call: .
j_call: TRBJ2-3
v_call: TRBV4-3
cdr3_aa: CASSQVGYTDTQYF
cdr3_nt: TGCGCCAGCAGCCAAGTCGGCTACACAGATACGCAGTATTTT

clone_size: .
d_call: TRBD1
j_call: TRBJ2-6
v_call: TRBV27
cdr3_aa: CASSSRGQGKLSGANVLTF
cdr3_nt: TGTGCCAGCAGTTCCCGGGGACAGGGGAAACTCTCTGGGGCCAACGTCCTGACTTTC

clone_size: .
d_call: .
j_call: TRBJ1-2
v_call: TRBV7-6
cdr3_aa: CASSSLPLNYGYTF
cdr3_nt: TGTGCCAGCAGCTCCCTCCCGCTTAACTATGGCTACACCTTC

clone_size: .
d_call: TRBD1
j_call: TRBJ2-7
v_call: TRBV6-1
cdr3_aa: CASSEGTGGVGHEQYF
cdr3_nt: TGTGCCAGCAGTGAAGGGACAGGGGGCGTCGGCCACGAGCAGTACTTC

clone_size: .
d_call: .
j_call: TRBJ2-1
v_call: TRBV5-1
cdr3_aa: CASSLSPGQDEQFF
cdr3_nt: TGCGCCAGCAGCTTGTCGCCAGGCCAAGATGAGCAGTTCTTC

clone_size: once
d_call: .
j_call: TRBJ2-4
v_call: TRBV29-1
cdr3_aa: CSAGEWQSAKNIQYF
cdr3_nt: TGCAGCGCGGGGGAATGGCAGTCAGCCAAAAACATTCAGTACTTC

clone_size: once
d_call: .
j_call: TRBJ2-7
v_call: TRBV18
cdr3_aa: CASSPPAGPEEQYF
cdr3_nt: TGTGCCAGCTCACCACCGGCGGGACCTGAAGAGCAGTACTTC

clone_size: .
d_call: TRBD2
j_call: TRBJ2-7
v_call: TRBV4-3
cdr3_aa: CASSQGGVGRGPPHEQYF
cdr3_nt: TGCGCCAGCAGCCAGGGGGGGGTTGGTAGAGGTCCCCCCCACGAGCAGTACTTC

clone_size: .
d_call: TRBD1
j_call: TRBJ1-5
v_call: TRBV7-8
cdr3_aa: CASSLDYRDSQPQHF
cdr3_nt: TGTGCCAGCAGCTTAGATTACAGGGACAGTCAGCCCCAGCATTTT

clone_size: .
d_call: .
j_call: TRBJ2-7
v_call: TRBV9
cdr3_aa: CASSVVSSLGEQYF
cdr3_nt: TGTGCCAGCAGCGTAGTTTCTAGCCTCGGGGAGCAGTACTTC

clone_size: .
d_call: TRBD1
j_call: TRBJ2-7
v_call: TRBV9
cdr3_aa: CASSAGTGLSYEQYF
cdr3_nt: TGTGCCAGCAGCGCCGGGACAGGACTCTCCTACGAGCAGTACTTC

clone_size: .
d_call: .
j_call: TRBJ1-2
v_call: TRBV29-1
cdr3_aa: CSVEGGGSGYGYTF
cdr3_nt: TGCAGCGTTGAGGGTGGGGGTTCGGGCTATGGCTACACCTTC

clone_size: .
d_call: TRBD2
j_call: TRBJ2-3
v_call: TRBV7-2
cdr3_aa: CASSLVLAGGPTDTQYF
cdr3_nt: TGTGCCAGCAGCTTAGTTTTAGCGGGAGGCCCAACAGATACGCAGTATTTT

clone_size: .
d_call: .
j_call: TRBJ2-3
v_call: TRBV4-3
cdr3_aa: CASSQGTGAGWASGTDTQYF
cdr3_nt: TGCGCCAGCAGCCAAGGAACAGGGGCTGGGTGGGCTAGCGGCACAGATACGCAGTATTTT

clone_size: once
d_call: .
j_call: TRBJ2-1
v_call: TRBV13
cdr3_aa: CASSTGQNNEQFF
cdr3_nt: TGTGCCAGCAGTACAGGACAAAACAATGAGCAGTTCTTC

clone_size: .
d_call: TRBD2
j_call: TRBJ2-1
v_call: TRBV27
cdr3_aa: CASNSGRAVWAYNEQFF
cdr3_nt: TGTGCCAGCAATAGCGGGAGGGCGGTGTGGGCCTACAATGAGCAGTTCTTC

clone_size: .
d_call: .
j_call: TRBJ2-5
v_call: TRBV6-1
cdr3_aa: CASSELLGGERETQYF
cdr3_nt: TGTGCCAGCAGTGAATTGTTGGGGGGAGAAAGGGAGACCCAGTACTTC